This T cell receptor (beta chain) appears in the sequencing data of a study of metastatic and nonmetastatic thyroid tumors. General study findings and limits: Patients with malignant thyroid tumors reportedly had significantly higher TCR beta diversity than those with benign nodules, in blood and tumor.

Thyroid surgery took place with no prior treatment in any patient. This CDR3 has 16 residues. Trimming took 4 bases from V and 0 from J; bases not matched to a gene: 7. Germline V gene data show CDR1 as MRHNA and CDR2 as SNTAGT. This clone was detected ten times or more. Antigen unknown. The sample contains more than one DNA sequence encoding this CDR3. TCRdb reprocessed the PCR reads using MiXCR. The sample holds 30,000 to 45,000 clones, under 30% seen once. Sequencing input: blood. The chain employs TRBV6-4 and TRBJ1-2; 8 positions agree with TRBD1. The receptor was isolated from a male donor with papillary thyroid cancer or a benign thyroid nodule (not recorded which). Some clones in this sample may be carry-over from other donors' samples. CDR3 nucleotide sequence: TGTGCCAGCAGTGCCACCTCGACAGGGGCTAACTATGGCTACACCTTC. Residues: CASSATSTGANYGYTF.